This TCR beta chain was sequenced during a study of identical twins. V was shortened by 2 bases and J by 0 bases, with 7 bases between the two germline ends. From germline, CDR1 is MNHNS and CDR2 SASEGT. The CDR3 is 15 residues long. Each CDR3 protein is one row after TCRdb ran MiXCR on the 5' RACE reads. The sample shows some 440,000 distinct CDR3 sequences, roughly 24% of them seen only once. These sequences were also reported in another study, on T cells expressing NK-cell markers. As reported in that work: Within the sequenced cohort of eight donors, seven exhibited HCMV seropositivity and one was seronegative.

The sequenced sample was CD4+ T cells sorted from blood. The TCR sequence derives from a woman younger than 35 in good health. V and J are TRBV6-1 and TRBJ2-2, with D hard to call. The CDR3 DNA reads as TGTGCCAGCAGTGAAATGCGGACGAACACCGGGGAGCTGTTTTTT. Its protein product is CASSEMRTNTGELFF.